Shown below are 22 T cell receptor beta chains from a single sample sequenced in a study of identical twins. TCRdb analysed the 5' RACE reads with MiXCR anew, one entry per CDR3 protein. The sample shows 700,000 or so distinct CDR3 sequences, about 20% of them seen only once. These same data were also listed under a study on T cells expressing NK-cell markers.

The sample consisted of PBMCs. These TCRs come from a woman aged 18-30 years in good health.

This clonotype was seen only a few times. The CDR3: CSANLQGEETQYF. The CDR3 nucleotides are TGCAGTGCTAATTTGCAGGGGGAGGAGACCCAGTACTTC. This chain uses TRBV20-1 with TRBJ2-5; 7 positions agree with TRBD1. The germline CDR1 and CDR2 sequences are DFQATT and SNEGSKA (reference sequence). The CDR3 runs 13 residues. Losses at the gene ends were 4 bases for V and 5 bases for J; bases not matched to a gene: 7.

This clonotype was picked up many times. At one boundary the junction diverges from the germline segment, which might be a read error. V and J are TRBV27 and TRBJ2-3; 12 nucleotides agree with TRBD2. CDR1 and CDR2 from the germline V gene are MNHEY and SMNVEV (reference sequence). This CDR3 is built from 15 residues. In DNA, the CDR3 is TGCGCCAGCAGCCAACTAGCGGGAGGAACAGATACGCAGTATTTT. Protein sequence: CASSQLAGGTDTQYF.

This clonotype was detected a few times. This sequence joins TRBV4-3 and TRBJ2-1; 8 positions agree with TRBD2. The CDR3 is 15 residues long. Germline V gene sequence: CDR1 LGHNA, CDR2 YSLEER. V gave up 3 bases and J gave up 9 bases; unmatched junction bases: 10. This chain's CDR3 is CASSQGTSWSGEQFF. The CDR3 nucleotides read TGCGCCAGCAGCCAGGGGACTAGTTGGTCTGGTGAGCAGTTCTTC.

This clonotype was counted at least ten times. The chain couples TRBV10-3 to TRBJ2-7; D gene unclear. The V end lost 10 bases, the J end lost 6 bases, and 16 bases lay between the germline ends. CDR3 size: 12 residues. CDR1 is ENHRY, CDR2 SYGVKD, per germline. The CDR3 spells CATASGRREQYF. CDR3 DNA sequence: TGTGCCACCGCGTCGGGTCGCCGCGAGCAGTACTTC.

This clonotype appeared a few times. The chain couples TRBV25-1 to TRBJ1-2, with D perhaps TRBD1 (6 bases). The CDR3 extends over 13 amino acids. V was trimmed by 6 bases and J by 6 bases, leaving 14 bases between them. Germline assignment: CDR1 MGHDK and CDR2 SYGVNS. CDR3 sequence: CASRSEGVHGYTF. CDR3 DNA sequence: TGTGCCAGCAGGAGTGAGGGGGTTCATGGCTACACCTTC.

This clonotype was recorded at least ten times. The rearrangement joins TRBV5-1 to TRBJ1-1; 10 bases agree with TRBD1. This CDR3 spans 15 amino acids. The V gene's germline CDR1 is SGHRS and CDR2 YFSETQ. Unmatched junction bases numbered 7, after V lost 4 bases and J lost 4 bases. CDR3 DNA sequence: TGCGCCAGCAGCCCCCAGGGACAGGGGACCACTGAAGCTTTCTTT. Amino acids: CASSPQGQGTTEAFF.

This clonotype appeared a few times. The chain uses TRBV12-3 or TRBV12-4 and TRBJ1-1; D is undetermined. The CDR3 is 11 residues long. V was clipped by 9 bases and J by 8 bases, with 13 bases between them. CDR3 DNA: TGTGCCAGTGGGGTACCTCGGGAAGCTTTCTTT. This encodes CASGVPREAFF.

This clonotype has only one observation. This chain uses TRBV12-3 or TRBV12-4 with TRBJ2-7; D ambiguous. V gave up 4 bases and J gave up 7 bases, with 8 bases separating them. The CDR3 extends over 11 amino acids. The CDR3, as DNA: TGTGCCAGCAGTTACGACAAAGAGCAGTACTTC. Translated: CASSYDKEQYF.

This clonotype was observed a few times. The V gene is TRBV6-2 or TRBV6-3, the J gene TRBJ2-5; D may match TRBD1 or TRBD2 (5 bases each). Looked up from germline, CDR1 is MNHEY and CDR2 is SVGEGT. The ends were cut back, 0 bases at V and 1 base at J, with 15 bases in the middle. The CDR3 contains 17 residues. The CDR3 here is CASSYSIGARFQETQYF. CDR3 sequence (DNA): TGTGCCAGCAGTTACTCGATCGGGGCTAGATTCCAAGAGACCCAGTACTTC.

The chain combines TRBV20-1 with TRBJ2-3; 9 positions agree with TRBD2. The CDR3 loop spans 17 amino acids. CDR1 is DFQATT and CDR2 is SNEGSKA in the germline V gene (reference sequence). CDR3 nucleotide sequence: TGCAGCTACGCCGGAGAGGTAGCGGGAGTGAACACAGATACGCAGTATTTT. It is translated as CSYAGEVAGVNTDTQYF.

The V call is TRBV20-1, the J call TRBJ2-1, with 8 bases fitting TRBD1. Germline CDR1 is DFQATT and CDR2 is SNEGSKA (reference sequence). The CDR3 extends over 14 amino acids. After removal of 5 bases from V and 2 bases from J, the junction contained 5 bases not matched to a gene. In DNA form, the CDR3 reads TGCAGTGCTGGCGACAGGGGAGCCTACAATGAGCAGTTCTTC. As protein: CSAGDRGAYNEQFF.

The chain has TRBV7-2 and TRBJ2-7; 11 bases line up with TRBD2. Trimming took 2 bases from V and 6 from J; bases not matched to a gene: 3. The length of the CDR3 is 14 residues. Germline-derived CDR1 and CDR2 are SGHTA and FQGNSA. The CDR3 DNA is TGTGCCAGCAGCTTAACTAGCGGGAGTCTCGAGCAGTACTTC. Translating gives CASSLTSGSLEQYF.

V is TRBV4-2 and J is TRBJ2-7; 14 bases line up with TRBD2. Trimming removed 4 bases from V and 2 bases from J; junction bases left unmatched: 7. The CDR3 totals 17 residues. Germline values: CDR1 LGHNA, CDR2 YNFKEQ. CDR3 sequence (DNA): TGTGCCAGCAGCCGTAGACTAGCGGGGGGGCAAGCCTACGAGCAGTACTTC. Its protein is CASSRRLAGGQAYEQYF.

The chain couples TRBV18 to TRBJ2-7; 7 bases line up with TRBD1. The CDR3 loop spans 14 amino acids. Germline trimming cut 4 bases from V and 2 bases from J; bases unmatched to any gene: 5. Germline V gene data show CDR1 as KGHSH and CDR2 as LQKENI. The DNA of the CDR3 is TGTGCCAGCTCACTACCAACAGGGGCCTACGAGCAGTACTTC. It is translated as CASSLPTGAYEQYF. Looking up the rest from reference TRBV18 and TRBJ2-7 gives the full variable domain: NAGVMQNPRHLVRRRGQEARLRCSPMKGHSHVYWYRQLPEEGLKFMVYLQKENIIDESGMPKERFSAEFPKEGPSILRIQQVVRGDSAAYFCASSLPTGAYEQYFGPGTRLTVT.

The table lists this clonotype with a few counts. This chain uses TRBV2 with TRBJ2-1, with 8 bases matching TRBD2. V shed 9 bases and J 9 bases; nucleotides not matched to a gene: 7. Germline V gene lookup returns CDR1 SNHLY and CDR2 FYNNEI. The CDR3 covers 12 residues. The CDR3 region has the DNA TGTGCCAGAGCGGGAGTTGGTGGTGAGCAGTTCTTC. Encoded protein: CARAGVGGEQFF.

V and J are TRBV5-1 and TRBJ2-7, with D perhaps being TRBD1 or TRBD2 (6 bases each). The CDR3 totals 15 residues. The V gene lost 9 bases and the J gene lost 4 bases, with 23 bases spanning the gap. The germline CDR1 and CDR2 sequences are SGHRS and YFSETQ. Written as DNA, the CDR3 is TGCGCCACGTCTTTTTATCCAGGGGAGGTATACGAGCAGTACTTC. Translation: CATSFYPGEVYEQYF.

The chain has TRBV15 and TRBJ2-1; 9 bases align to TRBD1. The germline V gene encodes CDR1 LNHNV and CDR2 YYDKDF (reference sequence). The CDR3 loop spans 18 amino acids. With V trimmed by 2 bases and J by 4 bases, 12 bases remained unmatched. CDR3 in amino acids: CATSRLKLGQGIYNEQFF. The CDR3 bases are TGTGCCACCAGCAGATTAAAGCTAGGACAGGGGATATACAATGAGCAGTTCTTC. Together with reference TRBV15 and TRBJ2-1, the CDR3 gives the full variable domain: DAMVIQNPRYQVTQFGKPVTLSCSQTLNHNVMYWYQQKSSQAPKLLFHYYDKDFNNEADTPDNFQSRRPNTSFCFLDIRSPGLGDTAMYLCATSRLKLGQGIYNEQFFGPGTRLTVL.

The chain recombines TRBV4-3 with TRBJ2-7, with D possibly being TRBD2 (5 bases). Germline assignment: CDR1 LGHNA and CDR2 YSLEER. This CDR3 spans 14 amino acids. V was clipped by 0 bases and J by 5 bases, with 11 bases between them. CDR3 sequence reads: CASSQDRGYDEQYF. CDR3 DNA sequence: TGCGCCAGCAGCCAAGATAGAGGGTACGACGAGCAGTACTTC.

J is TRBJ1-1 and V is TRBV29-1; possible D gene TRBD1, 5 bases. Per germline, CDR1 SQVTM and CDR2 ANQGSEA. The CDR3 loop spans 10 amino acids. CDR3 region: CGAGGTEAFF. CDR3 DNA sequence: TGCGGGGCGGGGGGCACTGAAGCTTTCTTT.

This clonotype was observed a few times. This chain uses TRBV4-2 with TRBJ2-7; D is undetermined. V shed 0 bases and J shed 4 bases, with 7 bases lying between them. The CDR3 spans 13 residues. CDR1 is LGHNA, CDR2 YNFKEQ, per germline. The CDR3 DNA reads TGTGCCAGCAGCCAAGATTCTGTTTACGAGCAGTACTTC. Amino acids: CASSQDSVYEQYF.

This clonotype was counted at least ten times. The chain has TRBV12-3 or TRBV12-4 and TRBJ1-2; D is possibly TRBD1 (6 bases). The CDR3 spans 13 residues. V lost 6 bases and J 2 bases, leaving 10 bases between the germline ends. CDR3 bases: TGTGCCAGCAGCCTGGGACAAAACTATGGCTACACCTTC. It encodes CASSLGQNYGYTF.

This chain links TRBV10-3 with TRBJ2-1, with 10 bases aligning to TRBD2. CDR1 is ENHRY, CDR2 SYGVKD, per germline. Losses at the gene ends were 0 bases for V and 6 bases for J; bases not matched to a gene: 8. CDR3 size: 17 residues. CDR3 DNA: TGTGCCATCAGTGAGTCGACAGCGGGAGGGCCCGTCAATGAGCAGTTCTTC. This gives the protein CAISESTAGGPVNEQFF.